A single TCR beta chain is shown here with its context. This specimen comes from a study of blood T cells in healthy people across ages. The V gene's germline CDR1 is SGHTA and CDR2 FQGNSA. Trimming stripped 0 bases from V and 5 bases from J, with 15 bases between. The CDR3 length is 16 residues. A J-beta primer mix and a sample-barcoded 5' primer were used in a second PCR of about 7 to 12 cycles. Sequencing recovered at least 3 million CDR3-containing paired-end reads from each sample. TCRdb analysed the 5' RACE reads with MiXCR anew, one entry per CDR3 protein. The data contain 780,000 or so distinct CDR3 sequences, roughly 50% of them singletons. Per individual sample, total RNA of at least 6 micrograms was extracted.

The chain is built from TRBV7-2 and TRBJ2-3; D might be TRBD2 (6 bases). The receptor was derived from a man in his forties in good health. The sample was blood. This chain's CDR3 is CASSLANGLPVDTQYF. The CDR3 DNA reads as TGTGCCAGCAGCTTAGCAAATGGACTACCCGTAGATACGCAGTATTTT.